A selection of T cell receptor beta chains follows, all from one sample in a study of healthy donors' naive CD4 and CD8 T cells. TCRdb reprocessed the reads with MiXCR, giving one entry per CDR3 protein. The table shows roughly 200,000 distinct CDR3 sequences, with 65% to 75% occurring only once. Source material: naive CD4+ and CD8+ T cells sorted from blood, pooled from several donors. These TCRs come from a pool of human donors in good health; the sample pools cells from several healthy donors. Each CDR3 is given with its conserved first and last residue. D genes are given only for firm matches. Not every row has a clone size; where given, it reads once, few, many or a size class.

>.|TRBJ1-6|TRBV27|.
CASSFGHDNSPLHF
TGTGCCAGCAGTTTCGGACACGATAATTCACCCCTCCACTTT
>.|TRBJ2-7|TRBV15|.
CATSKPATGIYEQYF
TGTGCCACCAGCAAACCGGCAACTGGAATCTACGAGCAGTACTTC
>TRBD2|TRBJ2-7|TRBV27|once
CASSGLADTYEQYF
TGTGCCAGCAGTGGACTAGCAGATACCTACGAGCAGTACTTC
>TRBD1|TRBJ2-1|TRBV29-1|few
CSGGTGYYNEQFF
TGCAGCGGAGGGACAGGGTACTACAATGAGCAGTTCTTC
>.|TRBJ1-1|TRBV30|.
CACLVPIRMNTEAFF
TGTGCCTGCCTTGTGCCGATTCGGATGAACACTGAAGCTTTCTTT
>.|TRBJ1-2|TRBV29-1|.
CSVEDSRVFYGYTF
TGCAGCGTTGAAGACTCACGGGTTTTCTATGGCTACACCTTC
>.|TRBJ2-3|TRBV19|.
CASKKELSTDTQYF
TGTGCCAGCAAAAAGGAACTTAGCACAGATACGCAGTATTTT
>TRBD2|TRBJ2-1|TRBV29-1|.
CSVVSGGIDEQFF
TGCAGCGTTGTCTCGGGAGGAATCGATGAGCAGTTCTTC
>.|TRBJ1-3|TRBV2|.
CASTQQGSGNTIYF
TGTGCCAGCACCCAACAGGGAAGTGGAAACACCATATATTTT
>.|TRBJ2-2|TRBV5-6|.
CASSLALHQFNTGELFF
TGTGCCAGCAGCTTGGCCCTCCACCAATTTAACACCGGGGAGCTGTTTTTT
>.|TRBJ1-3|TRBV15|few
CATRSTSGNTIYF
TGTGCCACGCGATCGACGTCTGGAAACACCATATATTTT
>TRBD1|TRBJ1-6|TRBV29-1|.
CSAGWDRDSPLHF
TGCAGCGCCGGATGGGACAGGGATTCACCCCTCCACTTT
>.|TRBJ2-3|TRBV5-4|few
CASSRRTPNTDTQYF
TGTGCCAGCAGCCGGCGAACTCCAAACACAGATACGCAGTATTTT
>.|TRBJ2-3|TRBV29-1|.
CSLGGDRDKTDTQYF
TGCAGCCTGGGGGGAGACAGGGATAAGACAGATACGCAGTATTTT
>.|TRBJ1-2|TRBV29-1|.
CSVEDPTGGYTF
TGCAGCGTTGAAGATCCGACAGGCGGCTACACCTTC
>.|TRBJ2-3|TRBV29-1|.
CSVDKDTDTQYF
TGCAGCGTTGATAAGGACACAGATACGCAGTATTTT
>.|TRBJ1-2|TRBV29-1|.
CSVETPNYGYTF
TGCAGCGTTGAAACACCTAACTATGGCTACACCTTC
>.|TRBJ2-7|TRBV27|.
CASSPGPTLSYEQYF
TGTGCCAGCAGTCCCGGGCCGACGCTCTCCTATGAGCAGTACTTC
>.|TRBJ1-1|TRBV12-3/TRBV12-4|.
CASSSGGDEAFF
TGTGCCAGCAGTAGCGGGGGAGATGAAGCTTTCTTT
>.|TRBJ2-7|TRBV10-3|.
CATPDAYEQYF
TGTGCCACCCCAGACGCCTACGAGCAGTACTTC
>.|TRBJ1-5|TRBV12-3/TRBV12-4|.
CASSVPYNQPQHF
TGTGCCAGCAGCGTGCCTTACAATCAGCCCCAGCATTTT
>.|TRBJ1-1|TRBV12-3/TRBV12-4|once
CASRDVMNTEAFF
TGTGCCAGCAGGGACGTTATGAACACTGAAGCTTTCTTT
>.|TRBJ2-3|TRBV27|once
CASSLSRVPGATDTQYF
TGTGCCAGCAGTTTATCCCGAGTCCCAGGGGCCACAGATACGCAGTATTTT
>.|TRBJ2-3|TRBV29-1|once
CSALTGDTQYF
TGCAGCGCGCTTACGGGGGATACGCAGTATTTT
>.|TRBJ1-1|TRBV29-1|.
CSVESGLTEAFF
TGCAGCGTTGAGTCGGGACTCACTGAAGCTTTCTTT
>.|TRBJ2-6|TRBV6-5|few
CASSRATGANVLTF
TGTGCCAGCAGCAGGGCCACTGGGGCCAACGTCCTGACTTTC
>.|TRBJ1-3|TRBV15|.
CATSSSGGNTIYF
TGTGCCACCAGCAGCTCCGGTGGAAACACCATATATTTT
>.|TRBJ1-2|TRBV10-3|.
CAISESRTPNYGYTF
TGTGCCATCAGTGAGTCAAGGACACCCAACTATGGCTACACCTTC
>.|TRBJ2-4|TRBV19|.
CASSMGRPNIQYF
TGTGCCAGTAGTATGGGCAGGCCCAACATTCAGTACTTC
>.|TRBJ1-5|TRBV30|.
CAWSPSNQPQHF
TGTGCCTGGAGTCCTTCTAATCAGCCCCAGCATTTT
>.|TRBJ2-3|TRBV6-5|.
CASSYRLTADTQYF
TGTGCCAGCAGTTACCGGTTAACGGCAGATACGCAGTATTTT
>TRBD2|TRBJ2-5|TRBV10-3|few
CAIQTSVQETQYF
TGTGCCATACAGACTAGCGTGCAAGAGACCCAGTACTTC
>TRBD1|TRBJ1-2|TRBV29-1|.
CSVGTGELRGYTF
TGCAGCGTTGGGACAGGGGAGTTGAGGGGCTACACCTTC
>.|TRBJ2-1|TRBV5-6|.
CASSNGHLGGSYNEQFF
TGTGCCAGCAGCAACGGACACTTAGGGGGCTCCTACAATGAGCAGTTCTTC
>TRBD1|TRBJ2-7|TRBV15|few
CATSRSQTGSEQYF
TGTGCCACCAGCAGATCGCAGACAGGGAGCGAGCAGTACTTC
>.|TRBJ2-7|TRBV19|.
CASSVSRLYEQYF
TGTGCCAGTAGTGTCTCCCGACTGTACGAGCAGTACTTC
>.|TRBJ1-1|TRBV12-3/TRBV12-4|few
CASSFLLNTEAFF
TGTGCCAGCAGTTTTCTGCTGAACACTGAAGCTTTCTTT
>.|TRBJ1-1|TRBV6-5|few
CASTRPRGTEAFF
TGTGCCAGCACTAGACCCCGGGGGACTGAAGCTTTCTTT
>.|TRBJ2-5|TRBV12-3/TRBV12-4|few
CASSLDSQETQYF
TGTGCCAGCAGTTTAGACAGCCAAGAGACCCAGTACTTC
>.|TRBJ1-5|TRBV19|.
CASSRYSSPDYQPQHF
TGTGCCAGTAGTAGGTATAGCAGTCCGGATTATCAGCCCCAGCATTTT
>.|TRBJ1-1|TRBV29-1|.
CSPRAVATEAFF
TGCAGTCCTAGGGCTGTGGCCACTGAAGCTTTCTTT
>TRBD1|TRBJ2-1|TRBV12-3/TRBV12-4|few
CASSLGTGASDEQFF
TGTGCCAGCAGTCTCGGGACAGGGGCTTCGGATGAGCAGTTCTTC
>.|TRBJ2-5|TRBV18|few
CASSPQNEIGETQYF
TGTGCCAGCTCACCACAGAACGAGATTGGGGAGACCCAGTACTTC
>.|TRBJ1-5|TRBV7-2|once
CASSSQGMGNQPQHF
TGTGCCAGCAGCTCCCAGGGAATGGGCAATCAGCCCCAGCATTTT
>.|TRBJ2-5|TRBV19|.
CASSLFLTAIQETQYF
TGTGCCAGTAGCCTCTTTCTTACGGCGATCCAAGAGACCCAGTACTTC
>.|TRBJ2-7|TRBV5-5|.
CASSLDVLYEQYF
TGTGCCAGCAGCTTGGATGTCCTCTACGAGCAGTACTTC
>.|TRBJ2-5|TRBV6-5|.
CASRPVEGGGTQYF
TGTGCCAGCAGGCCGGTGGAGGGCGGCGGGACCCAGTACTTC
>.|TRBJ1-1|TRBV29-1|few
CSGEDRQNTEAFF
TGCAGCGGAGAAGACAGGCAGAACACTGAAGCTTTCTTT
>TRBD2|TRBJ2-3|TRBV29-1|.
CSVGRLAGNTDTQYF
TGCAGCGTTGGACGACTAGCGGGGAACACAGATACGCAGTATTTT
>.|TRBJ1-5|TRBV19|.
CASSYYEGNNQPQHF
TGTGCCAGTAGTTATTACGAGGGTAACAATCAGCCCCAGCATTTT
>.|TRBJ2-7|TRBV5-6|.
CASSFRASAVHEQYF
TGTGCCAGCAGCTTCCGGGCTTCGGCGGTTCACGAGCAGTACTTC